The 2 T cell receptor beta chains below were found in one sample sequenced in a study of T cell responses to AZD1222 COVID-19 vaccine (dated by TCRdb to the early 2020s). The time point label for this specimen denotes: about 28 days (+/-7) after the second vaccine dose. The receptor library was made with the immunoSEQ multiplex PCR assay. This is the immuneACCESS table as TCRdb keeps it, with only in-frame sequences that have V and J called. A part of the clones is gone; compared with another copy, unresolved V genes explain less than half, and the rest is unexplained. The sample table lists tens of thousands of clones, approximately 89% of them with a count of one. The top ten constitute around 8% of the sample. Here the sequenced sample was peripheral blood, taken 28 days after the second AZD1222 dose. The receptors come from an adult who received the AZD1222 COVID-19 vaccine.

The table lists this clone with a count of one. This chain connects TRBV7-9 to TRBJ1-1; no firm D call. The V gene's germline CDR1 is SEHNR and CDR2 FQNEAQ (reference sequence). The V gene lost 4 bases and the J gene lost 3 bases, with 12 bases spanning the gap. The CDR3 runs 14 residues. The CDR3 protein is CASSSPRWDTEAFF. The CDR3 DNA reads TGTGCCAGCAGCTCCCCCCGTTGGGACACTGAAGCTTTCTTT.

The rearrangement joins TRBV7-6 to TRBJ2-2, with 8 bases that match TRBD1. This CDR3 has 18 residues. The V segment lost 2 bases and the J segment 6 bases; nucleotides outside the gene matches: 14. Germline CDR1 reads SGHVS; CDR2 reads FNYEAQ. The CDR3 DNA reads TGTGCCAGCAGCTTACTCGTCTTTGGCCAGGGGGCGTCCGGGGAGCTGTTTTTT. This encodes CASSLLVFGQGASGELFF.